One and the same sample provided the 10 T cell receptor beta chains below, sequenced in a study of T-cell memory formation after mild COVID-19. One entry per CDR3 protein results from TCRdb running MiXCR on the 5' RACE reads. This sample has hundreds of thousands of distinct CDR3 sequences; roughly 18% occur once, and the top ten carry 12%. Sequenced input: PBMCs or a T cell subset sorted from them (not recorded which). The receptor source for this set is an adult woman who had mild COVID-19 (a few samples of this study predate the infection). Cell type and time point are not known.

A few counts support this clonotype. V usage is TRBV6-2 or TRBV6-3 and J usage is TRBJ2-1, with TRBD1 matching 7 bases. V was pared by 6 bases and J by 5 bases, with 13 bases of the junction left unmatched. CDR1 is MNHEY, CDR2 SVGEGT, per germline. The CDR3 runs to 16 residues. CDR3 sequence (DNA): TGTGCCAGCAGCTTCCCTACAGGGGTTCGGGACAATGAGCAGTTCTTC. As protein: CASSFPTGVRDNEQFF.

The chain recombines TRBV6-2 or TRBV6-3 with TRBJ2-7; 11 positions match TRBD2. V trimming: 1 base; J trimming: 1 base; junction bases outside the gene matches: 3. Per germline, CDR1 MNHEY and CDR2 SVGEGT. The CDR3 sequence is 16 residues long. CDR3 in amino acids: CASSYWTSGPSYEQYF. CDR3 bases: TGTGCCAGCAGTTACTGGACTAGCGGGCCTTCCTACGAGCAGTACTTC.

The V and J genes are TRBV29-1 and TRBJ2-7; possible D gene TRBD1, 6 bases. Germline V gene data show CDR1 as SQVTM and CDR2 as ANQGSEA. This CDR3 contains 19 residues. Trimming removed 4 bases at V and 3 bases at J, with 31 bases between. CDR3: CSVAWSGDRRSRTGYEQYF. CDR3 in DNA: TGCAGCGTTGCCTGGAGTGGTGACAGGAGGTCGAGGACGGGCTACGAGCAGTACTTC.

This clonotype was seen a few times. This chain links TRBV30 with TRBJ2-1; TRBD1 matches at 10 bases. Germline assignment: CDR1 GTSNPN and CDR2 SVGIG (reference sequence). V lost 1 base and J lost 14; bases outside the gene matches: 8. The CDR3 has 13 residues. The CDR3 DNA follows: TGTGCCTGGAGTGCTACAGGGACAGGGGATAAGTTCTTC. It yields the protein CAWSATGTGDKFF.

The V call is TRBV7-8, the J call TRBJ2-7, with TRBD2 identical over 8 bases. Trimming cost V 5 bases and J 2 bases; bases outside gene matches: 8. This CDR3 region has 15 residues. Germline loops: CDR1 SGHVS, CDR2 FQNEAQ. CDR3 bases: TGTGCCAGCAGCCCCCGGGGGGGGTTTACCTACGAGCAGTACTTC. Residues: CASSPRGGFTYEQYF.

This clonotype was detected only a few times. The chain joins TRBV5-1 to TRBJ2-3; 13 bases map to TRBD2. V shed 4 bases, J shed 4 bases, and the junction held 3 bases outside the gene matches. The CDR3 consists of 15 residues. Germline V gene lookup returns CDR1 SGHRS and CDR2 YFSETQ. The DNA of the CDR3 is TGCGCCAGCAGCCGGGGACTAGCGGGACCAGATACGCAGTATTTT. This codes for CASSRGLAGPDTQYF.

This clonotype was counted between two and nine times. This chain connects TRBV20-1 to TRBJ2-3, with 7 nucleotides matching TRBD2. This CDR3 spans 17 amino acids. The germline V gene encodes CDR1 DFQATT and CDR2 SNEGSKA (reference sequence). The J segment lost 2 bases and the V segment lost 4 bases, leaving 15 bases of the junction unmatched. CDR3 region: CSATNKASGSFTDTQYF. The CDR3 DNA follows: TGCAGTGCTACAAACAAGGCTAGCGGTTCTTTCACAGATACGCAGTATTTT.

This clonotype was recorded a few times. This chain joins TRBV6-1 and TRBJ2-3; no firm D call. With 8 bases removed from V and 1 base from J, the gap between germline ends came to 19 bases. The CDR3 is 16 residues long. Germline V gives CDR1 MNHNS, CDR2 SASEGT. The CDR3 spells CASRLRVVEGTDTQYF. The CDR3 DNA sequence: TGTGCCAGCCGCCTTAGGGTTGTCGAGGGCACAGATACGCAGTATTTT.

The rearrangement links TRBV9 to TRBJ1-1; TRBD1 matches at 8 bases. V was pared by 3 bases and J by 6 bases, with 10 bases of the junction left unmatched. Germline values: CDR1 SGDLS, CDR2 YYNGEE. The CDR3 totals 15 residues. The CDR3 nucleotides are TGTGCCAGCAGCGCCACAACAGGGGGAGGATCTGAAGCTTTCTTT. It translates to CASSATTGGGSEAFF.

The rearrangement links TRBV5-8 to TRBJ2-2; 8 positions agree with TRBD1. The CDR3 extends over 15 amino acids. Germline values: CDR1 SGHTS, CDR2 YDEGEE. With 4 bases clipped from V and 4 bases from J, the junction kept 6 bases outside the gene matches. The CDR3 DNA sequence: TGTGCCAGCAGCCTCAGGGGGCAGGTCACCGGGGAGCTGTTTTTT. Translation gives CASSLRGQVTGELFF.